Described below is a single T cell receptor beta chain sequence and its context. Its antigen is as yet unknown. This CDR3 comprises 14 residues. The germline gives CDR1 SGHAT, CDR2 FQNNGV. Trimming stripped 3 bases from V and 0 bases from J, with 9 bases between. This sample is drawn from a study of T cell responses to AZD1222 COVID-19 vaccine. General study findings and limits: Donors were chiefly white British, with a greater number of females, and clonal diversity was perhaps underestimated. Regions left unmutated in variants are reportedly the target of nearly half of spike-specific TCRs. In all cases, repertoires were sampled only after the peak T cell response. Spike-specific TCR breadth and depth were elevated following two AZD1222 doses.

TCRdb's table, derived via immunoSEQ multiplex PCR, lists solely in-frame clones and lacks some. The sample contains about 120,000 clones, less than 95% of which appear only once. The sequence was obtained from an adult in good health. Sequencing used peripheral blood, obtained on day 0 of AZD1222 vaccination. The chain combines TRBV11-2 with TRBJ2-7, with D tentatively TRBD1 (5 bases). The DNA for the CDR3 is TGTGCCAGCAGCTTGACAGTAGACTCCTACGAGCAGTACTTC. Its protein product is CASSLTVDSYEQYF.